This entry concerns a single T cell receptor beta chain. Its specificity is not known. This sample was taken from a study of T cell responses to AZD1222 COVID-19 vaccine. The study, taken as a whole, reports: Spike-specific TCR breadth and depth went up after people got two AZD1222 doses. Clonal diversity was possibly underestimated, and white British individuals and females predominated among donors. The repertoires were collected only after the peak T cell response. At 160-218 and 743-854, vaccine-associated CD4 TCRs were dominant, and they spanned spike.

Here immunoSEQ multiplex PCR was the method, and the copy in TCRdb shows in-frame clones only, minus some. This table holds 150,000 to 190,000 clones, 75% to 90% found once. Germline V gives CDR1 LGHNA, CDR2 YNFKEQ. V gave up 0 bases and J gave up 2 bases; unmatched junction bases: 4. This CDR3 has 17 residues. The sample in question was peripheral blood, obtained after recovery from COVID-19. The source of this sequence is an adult who had recovered from COVID-19. The chain couples TRBV4-2 to TRBJ2-3, with TRBD2 matching 11 bases. CDR3 bases: TGTGCCAGCAGCCAAGACTTAGCGGGAGGGCTCACAGATACGCAGTATTTT. This translates into CASSQDLAGGLTDTQYF.